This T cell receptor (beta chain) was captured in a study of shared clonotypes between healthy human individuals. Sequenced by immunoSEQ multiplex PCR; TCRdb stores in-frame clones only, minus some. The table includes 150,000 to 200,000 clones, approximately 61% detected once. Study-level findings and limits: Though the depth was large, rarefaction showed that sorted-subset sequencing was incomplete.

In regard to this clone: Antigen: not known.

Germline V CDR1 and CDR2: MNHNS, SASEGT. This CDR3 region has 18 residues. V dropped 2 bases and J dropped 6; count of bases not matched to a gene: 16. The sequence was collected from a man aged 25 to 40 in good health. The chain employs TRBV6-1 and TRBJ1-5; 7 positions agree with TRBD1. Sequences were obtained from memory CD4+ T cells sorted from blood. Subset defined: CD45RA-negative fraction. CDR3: CASSEIPLTTGLGQPQHF. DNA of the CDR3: TGTGCCAGCAGTGAAATCCCACTGACGACAGGGCTGGGTCAGCCCCAGCATTTT.